Listed below are T cell receptor beta chains from one sample, sequenced in a study of CD8 T cells in ankylosing spondylitis. TCRdb re-called the 5' RACE reads with MiXCR, one entry per CDR3 protein. Among around 390,000 distinct CDR3 sequences listed, 20% to 25% were seen once. The sequencing sample was made of blood, either unsorted or a sorted T cell fraction (not recorded which). Receptors originate from a male donor with ankylosing spondylitis. Each CDR3 is given with its conserved first and last residue. D genes are given only for firm matches.

d_call: TRBD1; j_call: TRBJ1-4; cdr3_length: 14; v_call: TRBV5-1; cdr3_aa: CASSLGTGGGKLFF
d_call: TRBD1; j_call: TRBJ1-3; cdr3_length: 18; v_call: TRBV5-1; cdr3_aa: CASSLGQGVGFSGNTIYF
d_call: -; j_call: TRBJ2-2; cdr3_length: 16; v_call: TRBV28; cdr3_aa: CASSPHGGPNTGELFF
d_call: TRBD1; j_call: TRBJ2-7; cdr3_length: 14; v_call: TRBV5-1; cdr3_aa: CASSFLDRSYEQYF
d_call: TRBD1; j_call: TRBJ1-4; cdr3_length: 15; v_call: TRBV25-1; cdr3_aa: CASSWWTGRNEKLFF
d_call: -; j_call: TRBJ2-7; cdr3_length: 14; v_call: TRBV7-9; cdr3_aa: CASSTQGLAYEQYF
d_call: TRBD1; j_call: TRBJ2-5; cdr3_length: 16; v_call: TRBV5-6; cdr3_aa: CASSLVGRGLIETQYF
d_call: -; j_call: TRBJ1-2; cdr3_length: 14; v_call: TRBV15; cdr3_aa: CATSRGRVNYGYTF
d_call: -; j_call: TRBJ2-4; cdr3_length: 10; v_call: TRBV29-1; cdr3_aa: CSAADGIQYF
d_call: -; j_call: TRBJ2-5; cdr3_length: 14; v_call: TRBV5-1; cdr3_aa: CASRSTAVSETQYF
d_call: -; j_call: TRBJ1-3; cdr3_length: 15; v_call: TRBV7-2; cdr3_aa: CASSPQTRSGNTIYF
d_call: TRBD1; j_call: TRBJ1-1; cdr3_length: 15; v_call: TRBV10-3; cdr3_aa: CATRGAGAMNTEAFF
d_call: -; j_call: TRBJ1-2; cdr3_length: 13; v_call: TRBV2; cdr3_aa: CASSVGAGYGYTF
d_call: TRBD1; j_call: TRBJ1-5; cdr3_length: 13; v_call: TRBV25-1; cdr3_aa: CASGGQAEQPQHF
d_call: -; j_call: TRBJ1-1; cdr3_length: 13; v_call: TRBV29-1; cdr3_aa: CSAQNTVGTEAFF